The clone carrying this T cell receptor (beta chain) has more than one count but fewer than ten. Its antigen is as yet unknown. Within the sample, other DNA sequences also encode this same CDR3. Rectal tissue came from one to two pinch biopsies taken at colonoscopy. This sample was taken from a study of pediatric ulcerative colitis. Findings of the study overall: Compared with controls, ulcerative colitis showed greater blood-rectum clone sharing. All ulcerative colitis patients, but no controls, carried a couple of rectal clonotypes. Clonal expansions reduced rectal repertoire diversity in acute severe colitis.

Samples were sequenced at Survey level, maximum 500,000 reads. Profiling relied on immunoSEQ multiplex PCR, and the TCRdb table lists in-frame clones only, not all of them. The sample yields under 50,000 clones, around 78% seen once. The CDR3 has 15 residues. CDR1 and CDR2 (germline): SGDLS, YYNGEE. Trimming left V 3 bases short and J 3 bases short, with 15 bases between. The V call is TRBV9, the J call TRBJ1-2, with D possibly matching TRBD1 (5 bases). This clonotype was sampled from a girl aged 5-17 years with moderate ulcerative colitis. The sample taken for sequencing was gut tissue. The CDR3 spells CASSARWGSDYGYTF. The CDR3 coding sequence is TGTGCCAGCAGCGCCCGCTGGGGCAGCGACTATGGCTACACCTTC.